These T cell receptor beta chains were read from a single sample in a study of glioma-infiltrating T cells. Each CDR3 protein is one row after TCRdb ran MiXCR on the multiplex PCR reads. Of some 85,000 distinct CDR3 sequences listed, around a quarter were seen once; the top ten hold over 5.5%. Source material: glioma tissue, nonneoplastic brain tissue, or PBMCs (not recorded which). These receptors were collected from a human donor with low-grade glioma or glioblastoma, undergoing nonglioma brain surgery, or in good health (not recorded which). The CDR3 runs from the conserved cysteine through the conserved F or W. A D gene is named only where the DNA matches it firmly. Size tells how often a clone was seen (once, few, many) or the class of an expanded clone, and some rows leave it out.

D gene | J gene | V gene | clone size | CDR3 DNA | CDR3 protein
. | TRBJ1-6 | TRBV5-4 | . | TGTGCCAGCAGCTCCCCGACGGTCGAATCGGTTCCCCTCCACTTT | CASSSPTVESVPLHF
TRBD2 | TRBJ2-3 | TRBV11-2 | few | TGTGCCAGCAGCTTAGCAGCGGGAGAAGGAGATACGCAGTATTTT | CASSLAAGEGDTQYF
. | TRBJ2-7 | TRBV20-1 | . | TGCAGTGCTAGAGATCTAGTCGGGAGAGACTACGAGCAGTACTTC | CSARDLVGRDYEQYF
. | TRBJ2-7 | TRBV5-1 | many | TGCGCCAGCAGCTTGGATCCGGGAAACTACGAGCAGTACTTC | CASSLDPGNYEQYF
TRBD2 | TRBJ2-7 | TRBV12-3/TRBV12-4 | . | TGTGCCAGCGGTCCTAGCGGTGTCTGGGAGCAGTACTTC | CASGPSGVWEQYF
. | TRBJ2-1 | TRBV15 | . | TGTGCCACCAGCAGAGGCCAGGGGGGGACAGGCTACAATGAGCAGTTCTTC | CATSRGQGGTGYNEQFF
TRBD1 | TRBJ2-5 | TRBV6-1 | many | TGTGCCAGCAATACCGACAGGGGGCGCGTTGAGACCCAGTACTTC | CASNTDRGRVETQYF
. | TRBJ1-1 | TRBV20-1 | many | TGCAGTGCTAGCGGGGGGGGGCGATTAATGAACACTGAAGCTTTCTTT | CSASGGGRLMNTEAFF
. | TRBJ1-1 | TRBV2 | many | TGTGCCAGCAGTTCGCAGGGCGTCGCTGAAGCTTTCTTT | CASSSQGVAEAFF
. | TRBJ1-3 | TRBV12-3/TRBV12-4 | many | TGTGCCAGCAGCACTACAGTCTTCTCTGGAAACACCATATATTTT | CASSTTVFSGNTIYF
. | TRBJ2-4 | TRBV7-2 | many | TGTGCCAGCAGTTCGGACTTGGCCAAAAACATTCAGTACTTC | CASSSDLAKNIQYF
. | TRBJ1-5 | TRBV5-4 | many | TGTGCCAGCAGCTTGGCGCTCAATCAGCCCCAGCATTTT | CASSLALNQPQHF
. | TRBJ2-2 | TRBV20-1 | many | TGCAGTGCTAGACAGGGTGGGGCCGGGGAGCTGTTTTTT | CSARQGGAGELFF
. | TRBJ2-4 | TRBV19 | many | TGTGCCAGTAACCAGTTGGGGGACAAAAACATTCAGTACTTC | CASNQLGDKNIQYF
TRBD2 | TRBJ2-3 | TRBV7-2 | many | TGTGCCAGCAGCTTAGAGCATCTGGGACTAAGTAGGACAGATACGCAGTATTTT | CASSLEHLGLSRTDTQYF
. | TRBJ1-1 | TRBV2 | few | TGTGCCAGCAGTGAGAGGGACCCCGGGGGGAACACTGAAGCTTTCTTT | CASSERDPGGNTEAFF
. | TRBJ1-1 | TRBV5-1 | . | TGCGCCAGCAGCTTAACAAGGGACACTGAAGCTTTCTTT | CASSLTRDTEAFF
. | TRBJ1-5 | TRBV30 | . | TGTGCCTGGGCCCGGGATAGCAATCAGCCCCAGCATTTT | CAWARDSNQPQHF
TRBD1 | TRBJ2-5 | TRBV6-1 | many | TGTGCCAGCAAGACGGCCAGGGGGCGGGAGACCCAGTACTTC | CASKTARGRETQYF
. | TRBJ1-1 | TRBV6-2/TRBV6-3 | . | TGTGCCAGCAGTTACTCCCAACGACAGTTGAACACTGAAGCTTTCTTT | CASSYSQRQLNTEAFF
. | TRBJ2-7 | TRBV6-2/TRBV6-3 | many | TGTGCCAGCAGTTATGCCTACGAGCAGTACTTC | CASSYAYEQYF
. | TRBJ2-7 | TRBV4-1 | many | TGCGCCAGCAGCCGCACGGACGGGACCTACGAGCAGTACTTC | CASSRTDGTYEQYF
. | TRBJ2-7 | TRBV18 | few | TGTGCCAGCTCAACCCGGGACAAGGACGAGCAGTACTTC | CASSTRDKDEQYF
TRBD2 | TRBJ2-7 | TRBV4-2 | few | TGTGCCAGCAGCCAAGACCGAAGACGGCGGGAGGCCCCGGGGGAGCAGTACTTC | CASSQDRRRREAPGEQYF
. | TRBJ2-5 | TRBV29-1 | . | TGCAGCGTTGGACACGACAGGGCGGGGGAGACCCAGTACTTC | CSVGHDRAGETQYF
. | TRBJ2-5 | TRBV7-6 | many | TGTGCCAGCAGCTTAGCCCTGACAGGAAAAGAGACCCAGTACTTC | CASSLALTGKETQYF
. | TRBJ1-1 | TRBV5-6 | few | TGTGCCAGCAGCTTGCGGCGGAGAGAAGCTTTCTTT | CASSLRRREAFF
TRBD1 | TRBJ1-2 | TRBV6-1 | many | TGTGCCAGCAGTCCGGGACAGCTTAACTATGGCTACACCTTC | CASSPGQLNYGYTF
. | TRBJ2-1 | TRBV18 | many | TGTGCCAGCTCACCGGCTTCAGGGGTGAATGAGCAGTTCTTC | CASSPASGVNEQFF
TRBD1 | TRBJ1-4 | TRBV7-9 | . | TGTGCCAGCAGCCCATCGACAGGGGGCTTAGAAAAACTGTTTTTT | CASSPSTGGLEKLFF
TRBD2 | TRBJ2-7 | TRBV7-6 | many | TGTGCCAGCACTGGGACTAGCGGGAGGGTAAGGGCCTACGAGCAGTACTTC | CASTGTSGRVRAYEQYF
. | TRBJ2-6 | TRBV7-6 | . | TGTGCCAGCAGCTTAGGACCAGGGCTCTCTGGGGCCAACGTCCTGACTTTC | CASSLGPGLSGANVLTF
. | TRBJ2-1 | TRBV5-1 | . | TGCGCCAGCAGCTTGGTTCCTTACTCGGTTGAGCAGTTCTTC | CASSLVPYSVEQFF
. | TRBJ2-1 | TRBV20-1 | many | TGCAGTGCTAGAGGTCACCAATTCAATGAGCAGTTCTTC | CSARGHQFNEQFF
TRBD2 | TRBJ2-1 | TRBV4-1 | many | TGCGCCAGCAGCCAGGCTATAGCGGGGCATTCCCCTTCATTCTACAATGAGCAGTTCTTC | CASSQAIAGHSPSFYNEQFF
. | TRBJ2-7 | TRBV18 | few | TGTGCCAGCTCCCCTGGGTCCTCTGAGGTGCAGTACTTC | CASSPGSSEVQYF